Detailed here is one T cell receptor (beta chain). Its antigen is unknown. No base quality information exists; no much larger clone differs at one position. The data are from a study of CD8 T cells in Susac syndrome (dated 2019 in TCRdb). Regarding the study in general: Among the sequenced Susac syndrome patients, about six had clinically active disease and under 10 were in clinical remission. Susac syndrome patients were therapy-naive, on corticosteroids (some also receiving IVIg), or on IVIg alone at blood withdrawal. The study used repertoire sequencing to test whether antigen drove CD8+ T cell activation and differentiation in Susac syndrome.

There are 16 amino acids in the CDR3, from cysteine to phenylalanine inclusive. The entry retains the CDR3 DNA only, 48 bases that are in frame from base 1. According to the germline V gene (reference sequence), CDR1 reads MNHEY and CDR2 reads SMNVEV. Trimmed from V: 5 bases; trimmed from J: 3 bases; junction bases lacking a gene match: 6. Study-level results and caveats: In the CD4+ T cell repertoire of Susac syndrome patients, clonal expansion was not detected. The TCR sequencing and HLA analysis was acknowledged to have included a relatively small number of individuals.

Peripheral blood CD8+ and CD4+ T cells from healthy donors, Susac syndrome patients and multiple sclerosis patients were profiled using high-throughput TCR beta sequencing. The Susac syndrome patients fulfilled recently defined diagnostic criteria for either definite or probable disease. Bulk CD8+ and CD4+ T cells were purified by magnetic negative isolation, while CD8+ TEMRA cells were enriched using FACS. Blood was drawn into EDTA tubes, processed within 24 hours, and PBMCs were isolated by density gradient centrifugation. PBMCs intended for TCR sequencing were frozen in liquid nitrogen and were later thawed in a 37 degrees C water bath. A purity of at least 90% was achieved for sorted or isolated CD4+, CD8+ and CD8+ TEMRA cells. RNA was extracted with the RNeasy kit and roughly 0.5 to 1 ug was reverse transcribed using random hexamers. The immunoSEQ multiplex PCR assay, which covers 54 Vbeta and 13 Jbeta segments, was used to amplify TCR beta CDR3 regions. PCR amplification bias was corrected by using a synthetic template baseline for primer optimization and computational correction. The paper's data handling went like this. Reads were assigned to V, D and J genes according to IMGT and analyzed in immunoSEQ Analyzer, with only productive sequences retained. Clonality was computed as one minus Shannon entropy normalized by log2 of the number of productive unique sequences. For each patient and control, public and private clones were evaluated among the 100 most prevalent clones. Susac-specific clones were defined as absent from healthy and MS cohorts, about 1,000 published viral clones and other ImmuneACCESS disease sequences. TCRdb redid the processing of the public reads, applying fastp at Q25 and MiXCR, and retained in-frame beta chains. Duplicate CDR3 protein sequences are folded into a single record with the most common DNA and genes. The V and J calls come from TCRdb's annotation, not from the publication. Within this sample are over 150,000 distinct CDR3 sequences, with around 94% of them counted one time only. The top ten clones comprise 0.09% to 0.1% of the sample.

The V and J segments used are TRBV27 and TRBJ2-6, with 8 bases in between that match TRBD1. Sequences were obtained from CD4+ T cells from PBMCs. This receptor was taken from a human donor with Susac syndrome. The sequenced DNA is TGTGCCAGCAGTCTCTGGACAGGGAGTGGGGCCAACGTCCTGACTTTC. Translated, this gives CASSLWTGSGANVLTF.